Shown below are 28 T cell receptor beta chains from a single sample sequenced in a study of breast tumors, draining lymph nodes, adjacent tissues. One entry per CDR3 protein results from TCRdb running MiXCR on the multiplex PCR reads. Found here are about 20,000 distinct CDR3 sequences, roughly 30% of them singletons; the top ten hold 8.5% to 14%. Sequenced: breast tumor tissue. These receptors all stem from a female donor with breast cancer. Some clones in this sample may be carry-over from other donors' samples.

This clonotype has at least ten counts. The rearrangement links TRBV19 to TRBJ2-5, with D perhaps matching TRBD1 (6 bases). The germline gives CDR1 LNHDA, CDR2 SQIVND (reference sequence). The CDR3 spans 13 residues. V gave up 4 bases and J gave up 5 bases, with 11 bases separating them. This CDR3 is CASSTGDGETQYF. The CDR3 DNA is TGTGCCAGTAGTACAGGGGACGGGGAGACCCAGTACTTC.

Comments on this clonotype: A single base separates this from a much larger clone, so it may be a read error. This sequence joins TRBV9 and TRBJ2-7, with unresolved D. Germline V gene lookup returns CDR1 SGDLS and CDR2 YYNGEE. Trimming shortened V by 0 bases and J by 3 bases, and 13 bases separated the two germline ends. This CDR3 contains 15 residues. In DNA form, the CDR3 reads TGTGCCAGCAGCGTAGGGCCGGGCTACCGCTACGAGCAGTACTTC. This translates into CASSVGPGYRYEQYF. Full variable domain (remainder filled in from reference TRBV9 and TRBJ2-7): DSGVTQTPKHLITATGQRVTLRCSPRSGDLSVYWYQQSLDQGLQFLIQYYNGEERAKGNILERFSAQQFPDLHSELNLSSLELGDSALYFCASSVGPGYRYEQYFGPGTRLTVT.

This clonotype is termed large. The rearrangement links TRBV5-1 to TRBJ2-7, with 7 bases that match TRBD1. The CDR3 length is 15 residues. The V gene's germline CDR1 is SGHRS and CDR2 YFSETQ. Unmatched junction bases numbered 7, after V lost 4 bases and J lost 0 bases. CDR3 in DNA: TGCGCCAGCAGCAAAGGGGGCCGGGACTCCTACGAGCAGTACTTC. It translates to CASSKGGRDSYEQYF.

This clonotype came up many times. CDR3 sequence (DNA): TGTGCCAGCACGTGGGGGACCACCGGGGAGCTGTTTTTT. It translates to CASTWGTTGELFF. V and J are TRBV6-2 or TRBV6-3 and TRBJ2-2; either TRBD1 or TRBD2 may fit D (5 bases each). Germline-derived CDR1 and CDR2 are MNHEY and SVGEGT. Trimming pared 7 bases from V and 4 bases from J, leaving 10 bases between. The CDR3 sequence is 13 residues long.

This clonotype was observed at least ten times. The V call is TRBV12-3 or TRBV12-4, the J call TRBJ2-6, with 9 positions matching TRBD1. J was trimmed by 0 bases and V by 8 bases; bases with no gene match: 8. The CDR3 loop spans 17 amino acids. The chain's CDR3 is CASVGTGPSSGANVLTF. The CDR3, as DNA: TGTGCCAGCGTAGGGACAGGGCCGAGCTCTGGGGCCAACGTCCTGACTTTC.

There are many counts of this clonotype. This rearrangement joins TRBV6-2 or TRBV6-3 to TRBJ2-5; TRBD2 matches 7 bases. This CDR3 spans 15 amino acids. Germline CDR1 is MNHEY and CDR2 is SVGEGT. The J segment lost 4 bases and the V segment lost 4 bases, leaving 9 bases of the junction unmatched. CDR3 DNA sequence: TGTGCCAGCAGTTGGGCAGGCGGGAGTATAGAGACCCAGTACTTC. Its translation is CASSWAGGSIETQYF.

At least ten counts were recorded for this clonotype. The chain joins TRBV28 to TRBJ2-7; the D gene is possibly TRBD1 (7 bases). The CDR3 is 16 residues long. The germline gives CDR1 MDHEN, CDR2 SYDVKM. Trimming shortened V by 6 bases and J by 2 bases, and 20 bases separated the two germline ends. This chain's CDR3 is CASSALRGRRAYEQYF. In nucleotides, the CDR3 is TGTGCCAGCAGCGCCCTAAGGGGGCGGAGGGCCTACGAGCAGTACTTC. The variable domain in full, completed from reference TRBV28 and TRBJ2-7, reads DVKVTQSSRYLVKRTGEKVFLECVQDMDHENMFWYRQDPGLGLRLIYFSYDVKMKEKGDIPEGYSVSREKKERFSLILESASTNQTSMYLCASSALRGRRAYEQYFGPGTRLTVT.

This clonotype was picked up many times. V gene TRBV7-8 combines with J gene TRBJ1-2; no definite D call. Germline V gene sequence: CDR1 SGHVS, CDR2 FQNEAQ. Trimming stripped 6 bases from V and 7 bases from J, with 18 bases between. The CDR3 is 14 residues long. CDR3 DNA: TGTGCCAGCAGACCTCCCGCCGGCGGGAGTGGCTACACCTTC. Translated, it gives CASRPPAGGSGYTF.

This clonotype was picked up many times. The chain couples TRBV7-2 to TRBJ2-1; D unclear. The V gene's germline CDR1 is SGHTA and CDR2 FQGNSA. CDR3 size: 13 residues. Trimming left V 7 bases short and J 9 bases short, with 16 bases between. CDR3 protein: CASTTGRRGEQFF. CDR3 nucleotide sequence: TGTGCCAGCACCACCGGACGGCGAGGTGAGCAGTTCTTC.

Of note for this clonotype: This may come from a read error, since a much larger clone is one base off. The chain carries TRBV27 and TRBJ2-2; possible D gene TRBD2, 6 bases. The CDR3 contains 15 residues. Germline CDR1 reads MNHEY; CDR2 reads SMNVEV (reference sequence). The V gene lost 2 bases and the J gene lost 6 bases, with 13 bases spanning the gap. This chain's CDR3 is CASSLVGSAPGELFF. CDR3 DNA: TGTGCCAGCAGTTTAGTCGGGAGCGCACCCGGGGAGCTGTTTTTT.

This clonotype was observed a few times. The V gene is TRBV10-3, the J gene TRBJ1-6; maybe TRBD1 (5 bases). The germline V gene encodes CDR1 ENHRY and CDR2 SYGVKD. The CDR3 contains 13 residues. The germline V and J ends were trimmed by 4 bases and 6 bases, with 7 bases remaining between them. CDR3 sequence: CAISAQGNSPLHF. The CDR3 nucleotides read TGTGCCATCAGTGCTCAGGGTAATTCACCCCTCCACTTT.

At least ten counts were recorded for this clonotype. This rearrangement joins TRBV5-4 to TRBJ2-2, with a possible D match to TRBD1 (6 bases). With 4 bases removed from V and 4 bases from J, the gap between germline ends came to 23 bases. The CDR3 spans 18 residues. Germline V gene lookup returns CDR1 SGHNT and CDR2 YYREEE (reference sequence). The CDR3 DNA sequence: TGTGCCAGCAGCCTTCGGGTTGGGGGCTACTCGGGCACCGGGGAGCTGTTTTTT. It codes for CASSLRVGGYSGTGELFF.

This clonotype was observed at least ten times. The gene calls are TRBV20-1 and TRBJ2-7, with D perhaps matching TRBD2 (6 bases). Germline lookup yields CDR1 DFQATT and CDR2 SNEGSKA (reference sequence). V was trimmed by 0 bases and J by 0 bases, leaving 9 bases between them. The CDR3 has 14 residues. The CDR3 DNA reads TGCAGTGCTAGAGATCTCGGGAGCTCCTACGAGCAGTACTTC. It encodes CSARDLGSSYEQYF.

The CDR3 DNA follows: TGTGCCAGCAGTGAAATCGGGACAGGGCTGTCGTACGAGCAGTACTTC. Residues: CASSEIGTGLSYEQYF. V and J are TRBV2 and TRBJ2-7, with 9 bases that match TRBD1. The CDR3 runs 16 residues. With V trimmed by 2 bases and J by 4 bases, 9 bases remained unmatched. Germline V lookup: CDR1 SNHLY, CDR2 FYNNEI.

The chain combines TRBV6-1 with TRBJ2-3; the match to TRBD1 covers 7 bases. V gave up 4 bases and J gave up 6 bases; unmatched junction bases: 1. Germline values: CDR1 MNHNS, CDR2 SASEGT. This CDR3 is 12 amino acids long. The CDR3 is CASSAQGDTQYF. DNA of the CDR3: TGTGCCAGCAGTGCACAGGGGGATACGCAGTATTTT.

This clonotype was observed at least ten times. The CDR3 DNA reads TGTGCCACCCTTCACCTCTCTGGGGCCAACGTCCTGACTTTC. Translated, it gives CATLHLSGANVLTF. The V gene is TRBV12-3 or TRBV12-4, the J gene TRBJ2-6; no definite D call. V lost 10 bases to trimming and J lost 0 bases, with 10 bases between them. The CDR3 covers 14 residues.

Ten or more counts support this clonotype. The chain employs TRBV19 and TRBJ2-1; 10 nucleotides line up with TRBD2. The J segment lost 10 bases and the V segment lost 4 bases, leaving 10 bases of the junction unmatched. This CDR3 is built from 15 residues. Germline lookup yields CDR1 LNHDA and CDR2 SQIVND (reference sequence). The CDR3 region has the DNA TGTGCCAGTAGTACTAGCGGGAGAGCCCTTTGGGAGCAGTTCTTC. This encodes CASSTSGRALWEQFF.

This clonotype was recorded many times. The gene calls are TRBV7-9 and TRBJ2-7, with 7 bases matching TRBD1. Trimming at V came to 3 bases and at J to 3 bases, leaving 17 bases not matched to a gene. The germline V gene encodes CDR1 SEHNR and CDR2 FQNEAQ (reference sequence). This CDR3 has 18 residues. The CDR3 DNA follows: TGTGCCAGCAGCTTGGGTAAAAGACCTTGGACAGGATTCTACGAGCAGTACTTC. Its translation is CASSLGKRPWTGFYEQYF.

This clonotype has a count of ten or more. This sequence joins TRBV29-1 and TRBJ2-5, with 7 nucleotides matching TRBD1. V shed 8 bases and J 4 bases; nucleotides not matched to a gene: 4. The CDR3 is made up of 11 amino acids. From germline, CDR1 is SQVTM and CDR2 ANQGSEA. CDR3 nucleotide sequence: TGCAGCATCCGACAGGGAGAGACCCAGTACTTC. This codes for CSIRQGETQYF.

Concerning this clonotype itself: One end of the junction varies from germline; a read error may be responsible. The V gene is TRBV4-3, the J gene TRBJ2-1, with D possibly being TRBD1 or TRBD2 (5 bases each). The CDR3 contains 16 residues. Germline V gene data show CDR1 as LGHNA and CDR2 as YSLEER. CDR3 sequence: CASGQDRGRTSDEQFF. CDR3 DNA sequence: TGCGCCAGCGGCCAAGATAGGGGACGGACCTCGGATGAGCAGTTCTTC.

The sample holds many counts of this clonotype. This chain uses TRBV30 with TRBJ2-1; no clear D. CDR3 length equals 13 residues. Germline CDR1 GTSNPN, CDR2 SVGIG (reference sequence). The V end lost 1 base, the J end lost 2 bases, and 6 bases lay between the germline ends. This CDR3 reads CAWSDYAYNEQFF. The CDR3 DNA is TGTGCCTGGAGTGATTATGCCTACAATGAGCAGTTCTTC.

This clonotype came up many times. This chain links TRBV11-2 with TRBJ2-7, with 8 bases fitting TRBD2. V dropped 1 base and J dropped 2; count of bases not matched to a gene: 7. Germline-derived CDR1 and CDR2 are SGHAT and FQNNGV. The CDR3 runs 16 residues. The CDR3 sequence: CASSLGPVAGTYEQYF. CDR3 DNA: TGTGCCAGCAGCTTAGGCCCGGTAGCGGGAACCTACGAGCAGTACTTC.

This clonotype was recorded many times. This chain joins TRBV19 and TRBJ2-5, with 9 bases matching TRBD1. The CDR3 is 13 residues long. V shed 6 bases, J shed 7 bases, and the junction held 6 bases outside the gene matches. Per germline, CDR1 LNHDA and CDR2 SQIVND (reference sequence). Here the CDR3 DNA reads TGTGCCAGTAGGGGACAGGGAACGGGGACCCAGTACTTC. Amino acid sequence: CASRGQGTGTQYF. Full variable domain (rest looked up from reference TRBV19 and TRBJ2-5): DGGITQSPKYLFRKEGQNVTLSCEQNLNHDAMYWYRQDPGQGLRLIYYSQIVNDFQKGDIAEGYSVSREKKESFPLTVTSAQKNPTAFYLCASRGQGTGTQYFGPGTRLLVL.

V gene TRBV20-1 combines with J gene TRBJ2-1; 10 nucleotides agree with TRBD2. CDR3 length equals 13 residues. Germline lookup yields CDR1 DFQATT and CDR2 SNEGSKA (reference sequence). Losses at the gene ends were 4 bases for V and 9 bases for J; bases not matched to a gene: 6. CDR3 region: CSAKGTSEVEQFF. The CDR3 nucleotides are TGCAGTGCTAAAGGGACTAGCGAAGTTGAGCAGTTCTTC.

V and J are TRBV3-1 and TRBJ2-1; 9 bases are a match to TRBD2. Germline V gene sequence: CDR1 LGHDT, CDR2 YNNKEL (reference sequence). V lost 0 bases and J lost 0; bases outside the gene matches: 0. CDR3 size: 16 residues. CDR3 DNA sequence: TGTGCCAGCAGCCAAGAGACTAGCGGCTCCTACAATGAGCAGTTCTTC. As protein: CASSQETSGSYNEQFF.

This clonotype was seen ten or more times. The chain uses TRBV19 and TRBJ2-7; 8 bases line up with TRBD1. Germline CDR1 reads LNHDA; CDR2 reads SQIVND (reference sequence). Losses at the gene ends were 3 bases for V and 2 bases for J; bases not matched to a gene: 3. There are 14 residues in the CDR3. This chain's CDR3 is CASSIGTGPYEQYF. The DNA of the CDR3 is TGTGCCAGTAGTATCGGGACAGGACCCTACGAGCAGTACTTC.

The chain uses TRBV25-1 and TRBJ1-1, with D unresolved. V was clipped by 6 bases and J by 0 bases, with 11 bases between them. The germline V gene has CDR1 MGHDK and CDR2 SYGVNS. The CDR3 extends over 14 amino acids. CDR3 DNA: TGTGCCAGCAGCCCCGGCGGACTGAACACTGAAGCTTTCTTT. Translated, it gives CASSPGGLNTEAFF.

This clonotype was picked up one time. The junction does not match germline at one end; this may be a read error. V and J are TRBV4-3 and TRBJ2-1; D is undetermined. The CDR3 has 15 residues. CDR1 is LGHNA and CDR2 is YSLEER in the germline V gene. CDR3: CASSQGSRSLNEQFF. In DNA, the CDR3 is TGCGCAAGCAGCCAAGGAAGCAGGAGTTTAAATGAGCAGTTCTTC.